A selection of T cell receptor beta chains follows, all from one sample in a study of shared clonotypes between healthy human individuals. The repertoire was sequenced with immunoSEQ multiplex PCR; TCRdb's copy has only in-frame clones and lacks some. The data show fewer than 130,000 clones, with around 64% seen just once and around 26% held by the top ten. Source material: memory CD8+ T cells sorted from blood. The receptors derive from a woman aged 25-40 years in good health. The CDR3 runs from the conserved cysteine through the conserved F or W. D genes are given only for firm matches. A clone size is listed for some rows: how often the clone was seen (once, few, many), or a class if it is expanded.

>TRBJ2-6|.|.|TRBV6-4
CASSHGGGEANVLTF
>TRBJ2-7|.|.|TRBV20-1
CSASTYEQYF
>TRBJ1-1|.|few|TRBV10-2
CASSDGVAFF
>TRBJ1-1|.|.|TRBV7-9
CASMNLSVSTEAFF
>TRBJ2-1|.|.|TRBV7-9
CASSLGWNRPYNEQFF
>TRBJ1-4|.|.|TRBV30
CAWSAFSTGEKLFF
>TRBJ2-5|TRBD1|.|TRBV5-1
CASSLGRGRQETQYF
>TRBJ1-1|.|.|TRBV5-1
CASSPDSEAFF
>TRBJ2-1|TRBD2|once|TRBV29-1
CSVAKLAGVDNEQFF
>TRBJ2-7|TRBD2|many|TRBV4-2
CASSHASGREYEQYF
>TRBJ1-1|TRBD1|.|TRBV13
CASSHTGTGGAGTEAFF
>TRBJ2-7|TRBD2|.|TRBV25-1
CASSESGGRSYEQYF
>TRBJ2-7|.|many|TRBV6-4
CASSSGLLGEQYF
>TRBJ2-1|.|few|TRBV5-1
CASSKSGTSVSEQFF
>TRBJ2-7|.|once|TRBV28
CASSWGLGRGEQYF
>TRBJ2-7|.|.|TRBV23-1
CASSQRSQTGRAYEQYF
>TRBJ2-3|TRBD1|few|TRBV25-1
CASSDSRDRAVTDTQYF
>TRBJ1-5|.|.|TRBV7-8
CASRGEGNQPQHF
>TRBJ2-7|.|few|TRBV4-1
CASSHPWGDEQYF
>TRBJ1-2|TRBD1|.|TRBV11-2
CASSLEVRGPHLYGYTF
>TRBJ2-3|TRBD2|once|TRBV7-9
CATLLVREIETDTQYF
>TRBJ2-7|TRBD2|once|TRBV19
CASSIASGDYEQYF
>TRBJ1-2|TRBD1|.|TRBV5-4
CASRHWGQGNYGYTF
>TRBJ2-7|.|once|TRBV27
CASSFERAPNYEQYF
>TRBJ1-2|.|few|TRBV27
CASSLGSPNYGYTF
>TRBJ2-7|.|.|TRBV4-2
CASSLRWVRGSEQYF
>TRBJ1-1|.|.|TRBV27
CASSLGTMNTEAFF
>TRBJ2-1|TRBD2|once|TRBV4-1
CASSNTITGTSGSRLQFF
>TRBJ1-2|.|.|TRBV2
CASRAPGTTYGYTF
>.|TRBD1|.|TRBV25-1
CASGTGSYEQYF
>TRBJ2-1|.|.|TRBV29-1
CSVGGQGRDYNEQFF
>TRBJ1-5|.|.|TRBV6-4
CASSLIQGNQPQHF
>TRBJ1-1|.|.|TRBV14
CASTPHGALYTEAFF
>TRBJ2-1|TRBD2|.|TRBV29-1
CSVGTSEYNEQFF
>TRBJ2-3|.|.|TRBV14
CASSQVDVFDTQYF
>TRBJ2-2|TRBD1|many|TRBV28
CASSSGQGDTGELFF
>TRBJ2-6|.|.|TRBV23-1
CASSHGGGEGTF